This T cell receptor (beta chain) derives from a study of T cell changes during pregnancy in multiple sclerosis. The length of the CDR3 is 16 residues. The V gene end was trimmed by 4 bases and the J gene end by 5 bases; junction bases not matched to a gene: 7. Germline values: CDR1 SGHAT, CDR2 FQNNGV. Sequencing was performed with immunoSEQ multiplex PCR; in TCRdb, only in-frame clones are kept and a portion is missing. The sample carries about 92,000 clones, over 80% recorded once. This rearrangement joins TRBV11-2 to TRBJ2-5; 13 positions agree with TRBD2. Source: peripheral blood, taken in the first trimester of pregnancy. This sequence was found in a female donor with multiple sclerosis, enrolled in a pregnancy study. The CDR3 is CASSSRLAGGDETQYF. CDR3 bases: TGTGCCAGCAGCTCAAGACTAGCGGGGGGCGATGAGACCCAGTACTTC. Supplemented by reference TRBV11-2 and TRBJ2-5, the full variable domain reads EAGVAQSPRYKIIEKRQSVAFWCNPISGHATLYWYQQILGQGPKLLIQFQNNGVVDDSQLPKDRFSAERLKGVDSTLKIQPAKLEDSAVYLCASSSRLAGGDETQYFGPGTRLLVL.